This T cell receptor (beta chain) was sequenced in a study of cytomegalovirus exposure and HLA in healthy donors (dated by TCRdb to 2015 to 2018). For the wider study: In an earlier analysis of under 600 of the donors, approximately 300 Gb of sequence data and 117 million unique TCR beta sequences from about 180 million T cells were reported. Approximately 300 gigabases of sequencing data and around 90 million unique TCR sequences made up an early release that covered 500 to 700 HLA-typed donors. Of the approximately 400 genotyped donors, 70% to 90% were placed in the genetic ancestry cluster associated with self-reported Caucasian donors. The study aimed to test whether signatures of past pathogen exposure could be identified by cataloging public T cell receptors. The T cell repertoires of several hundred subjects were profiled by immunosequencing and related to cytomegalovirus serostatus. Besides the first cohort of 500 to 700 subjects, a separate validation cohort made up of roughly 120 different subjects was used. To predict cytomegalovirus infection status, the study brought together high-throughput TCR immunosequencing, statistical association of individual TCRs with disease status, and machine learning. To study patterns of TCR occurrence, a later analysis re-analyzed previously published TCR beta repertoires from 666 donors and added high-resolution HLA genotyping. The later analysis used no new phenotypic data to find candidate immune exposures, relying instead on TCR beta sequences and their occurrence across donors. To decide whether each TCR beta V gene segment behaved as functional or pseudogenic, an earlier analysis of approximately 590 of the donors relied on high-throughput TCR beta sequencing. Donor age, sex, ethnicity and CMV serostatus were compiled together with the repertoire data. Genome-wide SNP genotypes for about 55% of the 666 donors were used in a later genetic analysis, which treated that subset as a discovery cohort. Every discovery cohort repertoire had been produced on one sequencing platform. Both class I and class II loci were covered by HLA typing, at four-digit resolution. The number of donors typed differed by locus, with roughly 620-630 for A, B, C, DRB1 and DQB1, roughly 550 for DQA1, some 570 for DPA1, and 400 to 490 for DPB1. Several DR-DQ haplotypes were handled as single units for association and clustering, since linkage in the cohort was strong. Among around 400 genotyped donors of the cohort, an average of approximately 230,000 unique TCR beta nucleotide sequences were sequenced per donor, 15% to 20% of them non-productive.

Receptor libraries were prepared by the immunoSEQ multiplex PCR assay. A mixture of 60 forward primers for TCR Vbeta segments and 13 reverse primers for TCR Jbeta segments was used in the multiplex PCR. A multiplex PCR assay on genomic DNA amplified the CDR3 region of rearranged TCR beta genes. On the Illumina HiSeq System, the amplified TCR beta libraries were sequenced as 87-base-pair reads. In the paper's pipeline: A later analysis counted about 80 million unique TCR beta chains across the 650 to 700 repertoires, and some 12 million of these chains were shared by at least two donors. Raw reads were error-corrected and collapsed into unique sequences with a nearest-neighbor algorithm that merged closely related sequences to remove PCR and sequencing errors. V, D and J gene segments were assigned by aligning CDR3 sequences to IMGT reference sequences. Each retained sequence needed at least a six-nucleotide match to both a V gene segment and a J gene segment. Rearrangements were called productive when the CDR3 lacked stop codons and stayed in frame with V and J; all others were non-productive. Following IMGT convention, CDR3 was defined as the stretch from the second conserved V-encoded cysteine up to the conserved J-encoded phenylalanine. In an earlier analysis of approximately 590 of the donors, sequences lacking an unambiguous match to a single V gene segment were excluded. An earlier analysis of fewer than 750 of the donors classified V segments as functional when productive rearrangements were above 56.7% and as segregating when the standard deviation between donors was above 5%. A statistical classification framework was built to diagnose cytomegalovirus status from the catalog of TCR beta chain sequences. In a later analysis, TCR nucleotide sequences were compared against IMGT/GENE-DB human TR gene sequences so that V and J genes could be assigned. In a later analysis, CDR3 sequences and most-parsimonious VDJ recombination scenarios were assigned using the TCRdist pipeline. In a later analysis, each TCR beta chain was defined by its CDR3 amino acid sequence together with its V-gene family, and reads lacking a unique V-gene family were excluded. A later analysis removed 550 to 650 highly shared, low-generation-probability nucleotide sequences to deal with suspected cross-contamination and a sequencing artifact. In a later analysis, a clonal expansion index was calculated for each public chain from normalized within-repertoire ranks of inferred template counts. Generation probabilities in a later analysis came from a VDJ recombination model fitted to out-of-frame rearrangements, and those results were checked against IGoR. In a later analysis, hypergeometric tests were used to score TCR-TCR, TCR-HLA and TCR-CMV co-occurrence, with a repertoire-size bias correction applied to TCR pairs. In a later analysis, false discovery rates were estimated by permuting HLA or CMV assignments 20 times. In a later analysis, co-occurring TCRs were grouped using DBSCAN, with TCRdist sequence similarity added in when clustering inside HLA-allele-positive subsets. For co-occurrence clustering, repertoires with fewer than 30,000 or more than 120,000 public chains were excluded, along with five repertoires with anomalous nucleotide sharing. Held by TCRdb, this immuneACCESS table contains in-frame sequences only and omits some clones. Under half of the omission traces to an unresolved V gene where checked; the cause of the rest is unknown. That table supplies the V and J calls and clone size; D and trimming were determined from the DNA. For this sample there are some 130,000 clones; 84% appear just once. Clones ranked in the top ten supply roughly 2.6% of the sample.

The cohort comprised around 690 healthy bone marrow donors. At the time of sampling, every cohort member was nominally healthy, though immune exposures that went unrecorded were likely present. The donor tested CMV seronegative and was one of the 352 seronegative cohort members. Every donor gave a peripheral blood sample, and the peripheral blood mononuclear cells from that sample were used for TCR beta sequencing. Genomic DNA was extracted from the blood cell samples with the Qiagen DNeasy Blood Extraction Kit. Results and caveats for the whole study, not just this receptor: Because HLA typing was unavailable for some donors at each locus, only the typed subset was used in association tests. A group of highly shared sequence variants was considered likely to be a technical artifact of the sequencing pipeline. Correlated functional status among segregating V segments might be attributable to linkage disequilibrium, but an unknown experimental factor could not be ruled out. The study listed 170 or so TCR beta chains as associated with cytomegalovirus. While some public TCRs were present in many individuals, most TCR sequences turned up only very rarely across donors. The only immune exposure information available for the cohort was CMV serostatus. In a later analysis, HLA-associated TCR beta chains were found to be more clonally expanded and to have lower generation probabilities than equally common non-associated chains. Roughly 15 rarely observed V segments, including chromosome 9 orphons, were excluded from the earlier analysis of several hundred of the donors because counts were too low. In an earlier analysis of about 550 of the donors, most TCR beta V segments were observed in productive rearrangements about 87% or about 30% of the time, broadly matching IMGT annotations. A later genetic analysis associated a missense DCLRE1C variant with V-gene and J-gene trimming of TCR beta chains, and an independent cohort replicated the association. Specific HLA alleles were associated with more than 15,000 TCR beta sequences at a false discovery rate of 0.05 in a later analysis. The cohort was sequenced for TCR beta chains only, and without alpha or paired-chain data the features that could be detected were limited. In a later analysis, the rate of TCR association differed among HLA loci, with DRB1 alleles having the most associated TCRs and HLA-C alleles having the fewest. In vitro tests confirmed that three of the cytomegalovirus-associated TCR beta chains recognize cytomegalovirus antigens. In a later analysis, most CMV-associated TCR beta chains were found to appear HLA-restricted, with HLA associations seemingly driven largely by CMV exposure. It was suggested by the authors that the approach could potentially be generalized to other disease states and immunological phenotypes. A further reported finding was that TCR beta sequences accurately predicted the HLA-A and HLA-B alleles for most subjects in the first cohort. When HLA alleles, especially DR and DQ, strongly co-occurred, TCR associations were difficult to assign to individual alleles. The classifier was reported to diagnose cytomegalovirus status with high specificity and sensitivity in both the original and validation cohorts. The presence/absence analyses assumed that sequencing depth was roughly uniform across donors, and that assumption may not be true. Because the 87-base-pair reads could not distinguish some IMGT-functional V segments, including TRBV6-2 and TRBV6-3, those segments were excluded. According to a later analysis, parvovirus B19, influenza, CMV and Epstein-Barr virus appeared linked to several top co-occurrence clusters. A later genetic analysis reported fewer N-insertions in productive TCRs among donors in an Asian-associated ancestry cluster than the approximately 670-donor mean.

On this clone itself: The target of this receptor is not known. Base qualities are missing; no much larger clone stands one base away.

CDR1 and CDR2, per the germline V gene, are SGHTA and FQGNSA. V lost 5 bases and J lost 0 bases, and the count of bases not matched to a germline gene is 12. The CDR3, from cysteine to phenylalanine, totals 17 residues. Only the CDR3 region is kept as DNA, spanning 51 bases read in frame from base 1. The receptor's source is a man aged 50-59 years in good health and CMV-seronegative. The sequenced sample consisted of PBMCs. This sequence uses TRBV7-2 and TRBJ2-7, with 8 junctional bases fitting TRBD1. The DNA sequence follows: TGTGCCAGCAGCGTCCTCTGGACAGGGAGGAGCTCCTACGAGCAGTACTTC. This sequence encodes CASSVLWTGRSSYEQYF.